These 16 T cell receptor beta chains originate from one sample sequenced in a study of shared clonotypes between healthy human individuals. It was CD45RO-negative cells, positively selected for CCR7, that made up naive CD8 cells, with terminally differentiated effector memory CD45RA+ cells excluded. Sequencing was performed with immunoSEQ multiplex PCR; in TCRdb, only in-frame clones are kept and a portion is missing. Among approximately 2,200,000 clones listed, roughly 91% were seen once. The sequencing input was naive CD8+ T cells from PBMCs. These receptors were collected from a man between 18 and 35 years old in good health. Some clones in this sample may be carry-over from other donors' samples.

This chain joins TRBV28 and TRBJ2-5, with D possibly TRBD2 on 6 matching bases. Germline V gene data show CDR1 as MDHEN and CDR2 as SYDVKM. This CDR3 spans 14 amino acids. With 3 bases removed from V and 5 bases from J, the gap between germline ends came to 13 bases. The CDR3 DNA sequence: TGTGCCAGCAGTTTTGTGCGGGATGGGGAGACCCAGTACTTC. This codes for CASSFVRDGETQYF.

The CDR3 sequence: CASSFREGPNTGELFF. CDR3 nucleotides: TGTGCCAGCAGCTTCAGGGAGGGGCCTAACACCGGGGAGCTGTTTTTT. The V and J genes are TRBV7-8 and TRBJ2-2; 7 nucleotides align to TRBD2. Germline V gene lookup returns CDR1 SGHVS and CDR2 FQNEAQ. The CDR3 has 16 amino acids. With V trimmed by 3 bases and J by 2 bases, 6 bases remained unmatched.

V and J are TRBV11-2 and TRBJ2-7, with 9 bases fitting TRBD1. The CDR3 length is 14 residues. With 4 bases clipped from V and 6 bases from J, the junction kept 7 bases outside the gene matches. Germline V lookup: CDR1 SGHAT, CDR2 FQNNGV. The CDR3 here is CASSSGTGFVEQYF. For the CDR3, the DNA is TGTGCCAGCAGCTCCGGGACAGGGTTCGTCGAGCAGTACTTC.

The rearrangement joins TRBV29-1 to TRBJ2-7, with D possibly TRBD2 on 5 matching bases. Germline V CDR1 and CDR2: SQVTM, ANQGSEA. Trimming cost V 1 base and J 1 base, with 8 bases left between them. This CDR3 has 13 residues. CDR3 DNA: TGCAGCGTTGAAGGCGGGCAGTCCTACGAGCAGTACTTC. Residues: CSVEGGQSYEQYF.

CDR3 residues: CASSLGGAVNTEAFF. The CDR3 DNA follows: TGCGCCAGCAGCTTGGGAGGGGCGGTGAACACTGAAGCTTTCTTT. This sequence joins TRBV5-1 and TRBJ1-1; TRBD1 might be the D (5 bases). Germline CDR1 and CDR2: SGHRS and YFSETQ. The length of the CDR3 is 15 residues. Trimming took off 0 bases at V and 0 bases at J, with 9 bases between the two ends.

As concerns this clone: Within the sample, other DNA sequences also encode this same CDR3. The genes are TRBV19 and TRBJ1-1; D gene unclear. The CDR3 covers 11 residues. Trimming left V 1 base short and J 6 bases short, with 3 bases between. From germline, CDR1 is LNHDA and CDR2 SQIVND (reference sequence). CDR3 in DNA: TGTGCCAGTAGTATAGGATCTGAAGCTTTCTTT. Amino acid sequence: CASSIGSEAFF.

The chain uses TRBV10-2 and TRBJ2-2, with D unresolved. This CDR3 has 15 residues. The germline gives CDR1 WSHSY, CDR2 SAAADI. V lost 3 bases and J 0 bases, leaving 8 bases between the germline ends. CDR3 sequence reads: CASSDQIPNTGELFF. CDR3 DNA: TGCGCCAGCAGTGACCAGATCCCGAACACCGGGGAGCTGTTTTTT.

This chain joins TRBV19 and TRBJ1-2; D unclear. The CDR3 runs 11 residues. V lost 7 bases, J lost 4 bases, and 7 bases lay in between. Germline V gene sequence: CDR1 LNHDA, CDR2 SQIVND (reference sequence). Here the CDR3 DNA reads TGTGCCAGTACCCAGGCCTATGGCTACACCTTC. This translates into CASTQAYGYTF.

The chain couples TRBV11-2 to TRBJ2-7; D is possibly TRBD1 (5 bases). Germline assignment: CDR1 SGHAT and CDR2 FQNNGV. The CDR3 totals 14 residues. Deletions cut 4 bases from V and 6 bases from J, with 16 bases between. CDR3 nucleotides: TGTGCCAGCAGCTCCTACGTAGGGGCCTCCGAGCAGTACTTC. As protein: CASSSYVGASEQYF.

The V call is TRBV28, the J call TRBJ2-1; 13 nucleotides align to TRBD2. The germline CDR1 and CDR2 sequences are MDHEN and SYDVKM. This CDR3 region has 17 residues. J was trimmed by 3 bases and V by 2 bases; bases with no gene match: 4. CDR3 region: CASSLRGLAGHYNEQFF. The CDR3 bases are TGTGCCAGCAGTTTACGGGGACTAGCGGGGCACTACAATGAGCAGTTCTTC.

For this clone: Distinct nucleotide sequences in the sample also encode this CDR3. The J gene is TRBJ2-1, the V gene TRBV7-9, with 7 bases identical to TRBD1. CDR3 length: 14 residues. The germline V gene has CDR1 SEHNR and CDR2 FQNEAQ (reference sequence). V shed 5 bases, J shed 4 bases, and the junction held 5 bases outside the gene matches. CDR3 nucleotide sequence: TGTGCCAGCAGCAGCTCAGGGGGTTACAATGAGCAGTTCTTC. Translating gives CASSSSGGYNEQFF.

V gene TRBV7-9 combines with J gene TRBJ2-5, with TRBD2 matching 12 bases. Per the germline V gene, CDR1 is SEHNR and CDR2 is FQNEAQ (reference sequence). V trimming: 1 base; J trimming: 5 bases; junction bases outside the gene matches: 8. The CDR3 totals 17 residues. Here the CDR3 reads CASSLGTSGISRETQYF. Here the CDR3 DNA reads TGTGCCAGCAGCTTAGGGACTAGCGGGATCTCGAGGGAGACCCAGTACTTC.

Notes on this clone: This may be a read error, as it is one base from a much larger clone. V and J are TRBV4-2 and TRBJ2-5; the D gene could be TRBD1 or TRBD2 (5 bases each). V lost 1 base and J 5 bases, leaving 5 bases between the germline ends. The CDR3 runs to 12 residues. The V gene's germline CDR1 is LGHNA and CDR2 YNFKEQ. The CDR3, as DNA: TGTGCCAGCAGCCAAGGGGGGGAGACCCAGTACTTC. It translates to CASSQGGETQYF.

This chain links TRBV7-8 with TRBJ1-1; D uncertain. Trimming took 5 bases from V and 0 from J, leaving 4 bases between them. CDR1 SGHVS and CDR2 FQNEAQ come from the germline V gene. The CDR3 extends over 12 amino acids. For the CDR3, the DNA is TGTGCCAGCAGCGGGCTGAACACTGAAGCTTTCTTT. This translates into CASSGLNTEAFF.

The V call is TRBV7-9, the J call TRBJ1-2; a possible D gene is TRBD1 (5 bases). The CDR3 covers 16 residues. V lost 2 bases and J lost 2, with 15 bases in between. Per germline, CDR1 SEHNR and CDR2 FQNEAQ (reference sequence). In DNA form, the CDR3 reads TGTGCCAGCAGCTTACTCGAGACAGAATACAACTATGGCTACACCTTC. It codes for CASSLLETEYNYGYTF.

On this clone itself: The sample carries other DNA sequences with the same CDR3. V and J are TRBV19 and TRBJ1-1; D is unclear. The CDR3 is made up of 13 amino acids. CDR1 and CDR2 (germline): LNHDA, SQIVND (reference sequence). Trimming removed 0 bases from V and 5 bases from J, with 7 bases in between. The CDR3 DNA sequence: TGTGCCAGTAGTATAGAGGGGAAGACTGAAGCTTTCTTT. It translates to CASSIEGKTEAFF. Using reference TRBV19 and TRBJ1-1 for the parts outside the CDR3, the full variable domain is DGGITQSPKYLFRKEGQNVTLSCEQNLNHDAMYWYRQDPGQGLRLIYYSQIVNDFQKGDIAEGYSVSREKKESFPLTVTSAQKNPTAFYLCASSIEGKTEAFFGQGTRLTVV.